The source of this TCR beta chain is a study of cytomegalovirus exposure and HLA in healthy donors. Study context: Among the roughly 400 genotyped donors, 65% to 85% were placed in the Caucasian-associated ancestry cluster.

Use of 60 Vbeta and 13 Jbeta primers characterized the PCR. Some clones are missing from TCRdb's copy, which holds only in-frame ones; the method was immunoSEQ multiplex PCR. The sample contains about 140,000 clones, 75% of which appear only once. Overall study results and limits: Cytomegalovirus status was reportedly diagnosed by the classifier with high sensitivity and specificity.

V gave up 8 bases and J gave up 0 bases; unmatched junction bases: 4. This CDR3 has 14 amino acids. Germline V gene sequence: CDR1 MNHNY, CDR2 SVGAGI (reference sequence). This clone was observed a few times. The antigen is not known. This chain links TRBV6-6 with TRBJ1-5; 7 positions agree with TRBD1. The specimen was PBMCs. The receptor was derived from a man aged 18 to 30 in good health and CMV-seropositive. The CDR3 nucleotides are TGTGCCAGCCTGGACAGGTCTAGCAATCAGCCCCAGCATTTT. Amino acids: CASLDRSSNQPQHF.